This record concerns one T cell receptor beta chain sequence. The antigen is undetermined. The sample belongs to a study of regulatory T cells in long-lasting Graves disease. Whole-study results and caveats: More public clonotypes were shared by persistent patients (around 2,600) than by new patients (roughly 870). Persistent Graves' disease cases displayed lower TCR diversity than newly diagnosed ones. The sample size was small, and this may have reduced accuracy.

Time point specified: newly diagnosed GD, antithyroid drugs for less than 3 months. Preparation of the TCR library used RNA extracted from PBMCs. Library construction for TCR beta used iRepertoire HTBI primers and Arm-PCR of CDR3 regions. TCRdb ran MiXCR on the multiplex PCR reads and lists one entry per CDR3 protein. The sample holds 250,000 to 400,000 distinct CDR3 sequences, 15% to 20% seen once. The TCR originated in a female donor with Graves disease. The specimen comprised peripheral blood mononuclear cells (PBMCs), sampled at new diagnosis, from a patient treated with antithyroid drugs.

CDR3 DNA: TGTGCCAGCAGTAAAAGCGGGAGGGTCCAAGAGACCCAGTACTTC. It encodes CASSKSGRVQETQYF. The V call is TRBV27, the J call TRBJ2-5; TRBD2 matches 10 bases. Germline values: CDR1 MNHEY, CDR2 SMNVEV (reference sequence). This CDR3 is built from 15 residues. V lost 5 bases and J lost 1; bases outside the gene matches: 4.